This T cell receptor (beta chain) was documented in a study of early T cells in non-severe SARS-CoV-2 infection. Across the study: Chains were unpaired, as sequencing was done on bulk RNA from unsorted whole blood.

Unique molecular identifiers were affixed to single, distinct cDNA molecules. MiXCR, applied by TCRdb to the 5' RACE reads, yields one record per CDR3 protein. Here the sample spans tens of thousands of distinct CDR3 sequences, about a tenth being singletons. Study-wide points: VDJdb matches were skewed toward anti-spike CD8 T cell responses.

There are a few counts of this clonotype. Its antigen remains unidentified. The specimen was whole blood. This sequence was found in an adult who was a healthcare worker with PCR-confirmed SARS-CoV-2 infection or an uninfected control (not recorded which).

CDR3 coding DNA: TGTGCCAGCAGTGAAGGCCCGGGGATCTATGGCTACACCTTC. It is translated as CASSEGPGIYGYTF. The chain combines TRBV2 with TRBJ1-2; D gene unclear. The CDR3 is 14 residues long. Germline lookup yields CDR1 SNHLY and CDR2 FYNNEI. V was pared by 1 base and J by 4 bases, with 10 bases between.